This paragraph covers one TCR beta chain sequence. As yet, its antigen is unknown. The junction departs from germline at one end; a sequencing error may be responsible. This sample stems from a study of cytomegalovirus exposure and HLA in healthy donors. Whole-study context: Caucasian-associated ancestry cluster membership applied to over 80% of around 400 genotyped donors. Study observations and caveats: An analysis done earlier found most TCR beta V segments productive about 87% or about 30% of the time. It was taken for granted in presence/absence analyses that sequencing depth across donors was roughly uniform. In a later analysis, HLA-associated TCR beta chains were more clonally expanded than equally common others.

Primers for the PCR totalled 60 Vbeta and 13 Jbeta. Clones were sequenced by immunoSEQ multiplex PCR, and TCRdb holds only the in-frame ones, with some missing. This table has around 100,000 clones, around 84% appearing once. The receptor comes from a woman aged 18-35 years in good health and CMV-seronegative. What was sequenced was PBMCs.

DNA of the CDR3: TGTTCCAGCAGCTTAATCGCAGGGAATTCACCCCTCCACTTT. It translates to CSSSLIAGNSPLHF. The J gene is TRBJ1-6, the V gene TRBV7-9, with D perhaps TRBD1 (5 bases). CDR3 size: 14 residues. Germline CDR1 reads SEHNR; CDR2 reads FQNEAQ (reference sequence).